This T cell receptor beta chain was sequenced during a study of OX40 agonist ivuxolimab in advanced cancers. Study-level information: Patients in dose escalation had liver, melanoma, kidney or head and neck cancers. Regarding the study as a whole: Blood T cells, both CD4+ and CD8+, expanded clonally by week 6 at 0.1 to 3.0 mg/kg. Certain nonresponders likewise exhibited a low normalized T-cell clonal expansion.

A remark on this clone: The antigen is undetermined.

CDR1 is SGHAT and CDR2 is FQNNGV in the germline V gene. CDR3 length equals 13 residues. With 2 bases removed from V and 6 bases from J, the gap between germline ends came to 8 bases. The repertoire was sequenced with immunoSEQ multiplex PCR; TCRdb's copy has only in-frame clones and lacks some. The sample lists some 73,000 clones, about 86% occurring once. Sequenced material: CD4+ or CD8+ T cells sorted from blood, taken in a trial of the OX40 agonist ivuxolimab. V usage is TRBV11-2 and J usage is TRBJ2-1, with D perhaps matching TRBD1 (6 bases). The clonotype comes from an adult with an advanced solid tumor such as melanoma, head and neck, liver or kidney cancer. DNA for the CDR3: TGTGCCAGCAGCTTAACAGGGTCCAATGAGCAGTTCTTC. Its protein is CASSLTGSNEQFF.